The next 32 T cell receptor beta chains were all read from a single sample in a study of cytomegalovirus exposure and HLA in healthy donors. PCR involved 60 Vbeta and 13 Jbeta primers. Libraries were prepared by immunoSEQ multiplex PCR; TCRdb keeps only in-frame clonotypes and omits some of them. Of some 130,000 clones listed, approximately 85% are singletons. Sequenced sample: PBMCs. The receptors shown here come from a boy aged 10-17 years in good health and CMV-seronegative.

This chain uses TRBV27 with TRBJ2-3; 9 nucleotides match TRBD2. Germline trimming cut 6 bases from V and 5 bases from J; bases unmatched to any gene: 6. Germline V CDR1 and CDR2: MNHEY, SMNVEV (reference sequence). This CDR3 region has 14 residues. CDR3 nucleotides: TGTGCCAGCAGCTTAGCGGGAGTTCAAGATACGCAGTATTTT. Translated: CASSLAGVQDTQYF.

V gene TRBV6-6 combines with J gene TRBJ2-1; TRBD2 matches 7 bases. V lost 8 bases, J lost 1 base, and 11 bases stayed unmatched. Germline V gene sequence: CDR1 MNHNY, CDR2 SVGAGI (reference sequence). The CDR3 has 16 amino acids. CDR3 sequence reads: CASGYRAGSSYNEQFF. DNA of the CDR3: TGTGCCAGCGGATACAGAGCGGGATCGTCCTACAATGAGCAGTTCTTC.

The chain combines TRBV6-1 with TRBJ1-2; a weak D match, TRBD1 (6 bases). The length of the CDR3 is 16 residues. V shed 4 bases and J shed 8 bases, with 23 bases lying between them. Germline loops: CDR1 MNHNS, CDR2 SASEGT. The CDR3 DNA reads as TGTGCCAGCAGTGGTAGGGGGGGAGGATCCACGGAAGGCTACACCTTC. Residues: CASSGRGGGSTEGYTF.

The chain links TRBV6-5 to TRBJ2-1; TRBD1 is a possible D gene (5 bases). The V end lost 5 bases, the J end lost 6 bases, and 14 bases lay between the germline ends. Germline V gene data show CDR1 as MNHEY and CDR2 as SVGAGI. This CDR3 contains 14 residues. CDR3 in amino acids: CASSPLGRANEQFF. The CDR3 nucleotides are TGTGCCAGCAGTCCCTTAGGCAGGGCCAATGAGCAGTTCTTC.

This chain connects TRBV27 to TRBJ1-5, with a tentative D call TRBD1 (5 bases). With 5 bases removed from V and 2 bases from J, the gap between germline ends came to 13 bases. This CDR3 comprises 15 residues. Germline CDR1 and CDR2: MNHEY and SMNVEV (reference sequence). The CDR3 DNA reads as TGTGCCAGCAGTCAGGGTTTGGTTGGCAATCAGCCCCAGCATTTT. Protein product: CASSQGLVGNQPQHF.

Here the CDR3 reads CASSMTGVPAREQFF. The DNA of the CDR3 is TGTGCCAGTAGTATGACAGGGGTCCCTGCTAGGGAGCAGTTCTTC. The V call is TRBV19, the J call TRBJ2-1, with TRBD1 identical over 8 bases. The junction had 11 bases not matched to a gene; V was cut back by 3 bases and J by 10 bases. Germline CDR1 is LNHDA and CDR2 is SQIVND (reference sequence). The CDR3 runs 15 residues.

The V call is TRBV9, the J call TRBJ2-5; D unclear. Deletions cut 3 bases from V and 5 bases from J, with 11 bases between. The CDR3 runs 13 residues. Germline values: CDR1 SGDLS, CDR2 YYNGEE. CDR3 DNA: TGTGCCAGCAGCGACAGTTCGCCTGAGACCCAGTACTTC. Amino acid sequence: CASSDSSPETQYF.

The chain recombines TRBV20-1 with TRBJ2-5; no reliable D call. This CDR3 has 10 amino acids. Germline V gives CDR1 DFQATT, CDR2 SNEGSKA (reference sequence). The V and J ends lost 6 bases and 5 bases respectively, with 7 bases between them. As DNA, the CDR3 is TGCAGTGCCTGGCTTGAGACCCAGTACTTC. Translating gives CSAWLETQYF.

This chain links TRBV6-1 with TRBJ2-3; 14 bases align to TRBD2. This CDR3 spans 15 amino acids. Germline trimming cut 7 bases from V and 6 bases from J; bases unmatched to any gene: 6. The V gene's germline CDR1 is MNHNS and CDR2 SASEGT. CDR3 DNA sequence: TGTGCCAGCACCGAACGGACTAGCGGGGGGGATACGCAGTATTTT. This encodes CASTERTSGGDTQYF.

V gene TRBV5-4 combines with J gene TRBJ1-4; 7 bases agree with TRBD1. The CDR3 length is 16 residues. Germline V gene lookup returns CDR1 SGHNT and CDR2 YYREEE (reference sequence). The V gene end was trimmed by 4 bases and the J gene end by 7 bases; junction bases not matched to a gene: 13. CDR3 DNA sequence: TGTGCCAGCAGCCCAGGGGGTGCTGGGGCCGGTGAAAAACTGTTTTTT. Its translation is CASSPGGAGAGEKLFF.

The J gene is TRBJ2-3, the V gene TRBV6-1; 7 nucleotides align to TRBD1. The CDR3 length is 15 residues. The V gene end was trimmed by 4 bases and the J gene end by 0 bases; junction bases not matched to a gene: 4. The germline V gene has CDR1 MNHNS and CDR2 SASEGT. The CDR3 region is CASSARDRSTDTQYF. The CDR3, as DNA: TGTGCCAGCAGTGCCCGGGACAGAAGCACAGATACGCAGTATTTT.

This CDR3 reads CASSQVGANQPQHF. CDR3 nucleotides: TGCGCCAGCAGCCAAGTTGGGGCCAATCAGCCCCAGCATTTT. This rearrangement joins TRBV4-1 to TRBJ1-5, with a tentative D call TRBD1 (5 bases). CDR3 length: 14 residues. Between the trimmed V and J ends, which lost 1 base and 3 bases, there was a span of 7 bases. Germline CDR1 reads MGHRA; CDR2 reads YSYEKL.

The J gene is TRBJ1-4, the V gene TRBV19; 11 nucleotides align to TRBD1. The CDR3 spans 16 residues. Germline values: CDR1 LNHDA, CDR2 SQIVND (reference sequence). V gave up 0 bases and J gave up 8 bases; unmatched junction bases: 5. The DNA of the CDR3 is TGTGCCAGTAGTATAGACCGGACAGGGGGCGTAGAAAAACTGTTTTTT. Its translation: CASSIDRTGGVEKLFF.

The V and J genes are TRBV29-1 and TRBJ1-6; possibly TRBD1 for D (6 bases). The germline V gene encodes CDR1 SQVTM and CDR2 ANQGSEA. Trimming removed 7 bases from V and 7 bases from J, with 11 bases in between. The CDR3 covers 12 residues. CDR3 coding DNA: TGCAGCGCAGGGGCGGAAAATTCACCCCTCCACTTT. It yields the protein CSAGAENSPLHF.

This rearrangement joins TRBV4-1 to TRBJ2-7; TRBD1 agrees at 7 bases. With V trimmed by 3 bases and J by 2 bases, 7 bases remained unmatched. This CDR3 has 15 amino acids. Germline V gives CDR1 MGHRA, CDR2 YSYEKL. CDR3 bases: TGCGCCAGCAGCCATGGGGACAGTTTTCCCTACGAGCAGTACTTC. Translated: CASSHGDSFPYEQYF.

This chain connects TRBV7-9 to TRBJ2-7, with TRBD2 as a possible D gene (5 bases). CDR3 length: 16 amino acids. Germline CDR1 and CDR2: SEHNR and FQNEAQ (reference sequence). The V end lost 1 base, the J end lost 5 bases, and 18 bases lay between the germline ends. The CDR3 sequence: CASSLGRTHEENEQYF. CDR3 in DNA: TGTGCCAGCAGCTTAGGGAGGACCCACGAGGAAAACGAGCAGTACTTC. The full variable domain, with the rest looked up from reference TRBV7-9 and TRBJ2-7, is DTGVSQNPRHKITKRGQNVTFRCDPISEHNRLYWYRQTLGQGPEFLTYFQNEAQLEKSRLLSDRFSAERPKGSFSTLEIQRTEQGDSAMYLCASSLGRTHEENEQYFGPGTRLTVT.

The genes are TRBV15 and TRBJ1-4; D is perhaps TRBD1 (5 bases). With 1 base removed from V and 0 bases from J, the gap between germline ends came to 15 bases. Germline loops: CDR1 LNHNV, CDR2 YYDKDF (reference sequence). This CDR3 is built from 18 residues. The CDR3 DNA follows: TGTGCCACCAGCAGAGTCCTCAGCGGGACCACAACTAATGAAAAACTGTTTTTT. It codes for CATSRVLSGTTTNEKLFF.

The table lists this clone with a few counts. V usage is TRBV6-5 and J usage is TRBJ2-7; tentatively, D is TRBD2 (6 bases). The V end was cut by 8 bases, the J end by 5 bases, with 16 bases between. CDR1 MNHEY and CDR2 SVGAGI come from the germline V gene. This CDR3 spans 13 amino acids. DNA of the CDR3: TGTGCCAGCGGGAGGTGGGGAGACAACGAGCAGTACTTC. Translating it yields CASGRWGDNEQYF.

The chain is built from TRBV7-2 and TRBJ2-3; TRBD2 matches at 8 bases. Unmatched junction bases numbered 6, after V lost 3 bases and J lost 4 bases. Germline V lookup: CDR1 SGHTA, CDR2 FQGNSA. The CDR3 has 15 residues. DNA of the CDR3: TGTGCCAGCAGCTTCACCGGACTAGCTGCAGATACGCAGTATTTT. This sequence encodes CASSFTGLAADTQYF. Supplemented by reference TRBV7-2 and TRBJ2-3, the full variable domain reads GAGVSQSPSNKVTEKGKDVELRCDPISGHTALYWYRQSLGQGLEFLIYFQGNSAPDKSGLPSDRFSAERTGGSVSTLTIQRTQQEDSAVYLCASSFTGLAADTQYFGPGTRLTVL.

The chain uses TRBV5-1 and TRBJ2-3, with 9 bases matching TRBD2. The CDR3 is 16 amino acids. V lost 7 bases, J lost 5 bases, and 14 bases stayed unmatched. Per the germline V gene, CDR1 is SGHRS and CDR2 is YFSETQ. The DNA of the CDR3 is TGCGCCAGCGGGGAGACGGGACTAGCAAGCCGAGATACGCAGTATTTT. This gives the protein CASGETGLASRDTQYF.

The chain has TRBV5-1 and TRBJ1-1; 7 bases line up with TRBD1. After removal of 7 bases from V and 11 bases from J, the junction contained 14 bases not matched to a gene. The CDR3 contains 13 residues. Germline values: CDR1 SGHRS, CDR2 YFSETQ. The CDR3 sequence is CASARGGTTDAFF. The CDR3 nucleotides are TGCGCCAGCGCCAGAGGGGGCACAACCGATGCTTTCTTT.

V and J are TRBV9 and TRBJ2-1; D is perhaps TRBD1 (6 bases). The germline V gene has CDR1 SGDLS and CDR2 YYNGEE. Trimming removed 2 bases from V and 8 bases from J, with 11 bases in between. This CDR3 has 13 residues. CDR3 nucleotides: TGTGCCAGCAGCGTGTACAGGGTCGATGAGCAGTTCTTC. This sequence encodes CASSVYRVDEQFF.

The V gene is TRBV6-1, the J gene TRBJ2-5; TRBD2 is a possible D gene (5 bases). Germline CDR1 reads MNHNS; CDR2 reads SASEGT. Trimming stripped 4 bases from V and 3 bases from J, with 15 bases between. The CDR3 contains 15 residues. Written as DNA, the CDR3 is TGTGCCAGCAGTGGAGGGCGCAGAGCCAAAGAGACCCAGTACTTC. It is translated as CASSGGRRAKETQYF.

The gene calls are TRBV6-1 and TRBJ1-5, with D uncertain. CDR1 is MNHNS and CDR2 is SASEGT in the germline V gene. Deletions cut 3 bases from V and 4 bases from J, with 13 bases between. The CDR3 extends over 15 amino acids. The CDR3 sequence: CASSDTRAANQPQHF. CDR3 DNA sequence: TGTGCCAGCAGTGATACTAGGGCCGCTAATCAGCCCCAGCATTTT.

V usage is TRBV14 and J usage is TRBJ2-2; 10 bases align to TRBD1. The CDR3 totals 20 residues. CDR1 is SGHDN and CDR2 is FVKESK in the germline V gene. V trimming: 1 base; J trimming: 5 bases; junction bases outside the gene matches: 16. DNA of the CDR3: TGTGCCAGCAGCCAAGCCGCCACACCTGACAGGGGGCTAGAAACCGGGGAGCTGTTTTTT. Its translation: CASSQAATPDRGLETGELFF.

This chain uses TRBV29-1 with TRBJ1-1; tentatively, D is TRBD1 (6 bases). The V gene lost 7 bases and the J gene lost 4 bases, with 16 bases spanning the gap. Germline V CDR1 and CDR2: SQVTM, ANQGSEA. CDR3 length: 13 residues. CDR3 sequence reads: CSGRGAPGTEAFF. CDR3 DNA: TGCAGCGGCCGGGGGGCCCCCGGCACTGAAGCTTTCTTT. Complete variable domain (other parts from reference TRBV29-1 and TRBJ1-1): SAVISQKPSRDICQRGTSLTIQCQVDSQVTMMFWYRQQPGQSLTLIATANQGSEATYESGFVIDKFPISRPNLTFSTLTVSNMSPEDSSIYLCSGRGAPGTEAFFGQGTRLTVV.

The J gene is TRBJ2-1, the V gene TRBV27; 8 bases match TRBD2. The CDR3 length is 17 residues. CDR1 MNHEY and CDR2 SMNVEV come from the germline V gene (reference sequence). V trimming: 3 bases; J trimming: 6 bases; junction bases outside the gene matches: 13. CDR3 residues: CASSFGGGQSVSNEQFF. For the CDR3, the DNA is TGTGCCAGCAGTTTCGGGGGGGGACAAAGTGTATCCAATGAGCAGTTCTTC.

The gene calls are TRBV25-1 and TRBJ2-4, with 7 positions matching TRBD1. Germline loops: CDR1 MGHDK, CDR2 SYGVNS. The CDR3 is 15 residues long. V lost 3 bases, J lost 10 bases, and 12 bases stayed unmatched. Written as DNA, the CDR3 is TGTGCCAGCAGTGACCCTACGATGGGACAGCAAATTCAGTACTTC. It encodes CASSDPTMGQQIQYF.

The chain carries TRBV7-3 and TRBJ1-2; D possibly corresponds to TRBD1 (6 bases). V lost 1 base and J 6 bases, leaving 18 bases between the germline ends. This CDR3 has 16 residues. Germline values: CDR1 SGHTA, CDR2 FQGTGA. The CDR3 DNA follows: TGTGCCAGCAGCTTAAGCAGGGACACTTCTATGGATGGCTACACCTTC. Translating gives CASSLSRDTSMDGYTF.

The sample holds a few counts of this clone. This rearrangement joins TRBV4-1 to TRBJ2-7; 7 bases match TRBD1. In germline, CDR1 is MGHRA, CDR2 YSYEKL. CDR3 length: 17 residues. The V and J ends lost 1 base and 0 bases, in that order; junction bases with no gene match: 9. The CDR3 here is CASSQVVGQTSSYEQYF. The DNA of the CDR3 is TGCGCCAGCAGCCAAGTGGTGGGACAGACGAGCTCCTACGAGCAGTACTTC.

This chain connects TRBV27 to TRBJ1-6; 9 bases are a match to TRBD1. CDR3 length: 15 residues. J gave up 11 bases and V 3 bases, and 8 bases lay outside the gene matches. Germline-derived CDR1 and CDR2 are MNHEY and SMNVEV (reference sequence). The CDR3 loop is CASSFSLQGATPLHF. CDR3 in DNA: TGTGCCAGCAGTTTCAGTCTACAGGGGGCTACACCCCTCCACTTT.

This clone was found a few times. This chain links TRBV4-1 with TRBJ2-7, with TRBD1 identical over 9 bases. V shed 4 bases, J shed 0 bases, and the junction held 16 bases outside the gene matches. Germline CDR1 and CDR2: MGHRA and YSYEKL. The CDR3 loop spans 19 amino acids. The CDR3 reads CASSPDPGQGPQSSYEQYF. The CDR3 coding sequence is TGCGCCAGCAGCCCCGATCCGGGACAGGGCCCTCAAAGCTCCTACGAGCAGTACTTC.